This T cell receptor beta chain comes out of a study of blood T cell repertoires in COVID-19. About the research overall: From the United States, Italy and Spain came samples of acute and convalescent COVID-19. PBMCs, B-cell-depleted T cells, or T cells were the source of the cDNA or gDNA that made up the material.

The protocol was immunoSEQ multiplex PCR, while the TCRdb copy is restricted to in-frame clones and leaves out a portion. The repertoire holds about 93,000 clones, with about 77% as singletons. Germline V CDR1 and CDR2: LNHDA, SQIVND (reference sequence). Trimming removed 6 bases from V and 0 bases from J, with 12 bases in between. The CDR3 is made up of 16 amino acids. V gene TRBV19 combines with J gene TRBJ2-6, with D tentatively TRBD2 (6 bases). The sequence was obtained from a human donor in a cohort sampled during active COVID-19. Source material: peripheral blood. CDR3 loop: CASSKEGFSGANVLTF. CDR3 nucleotide sequence: TGTGCCAGTAGCAAGGAGGGTTTCTCTGGGGCCAACGTCCTGACTTTC.